The 28 T cell receptor beta chains below all came from one sample that was sequenced in a study of breast tumors, draining lymph nodes, adjacent tissues. TCRdb re-called the multiplex PCR reads with MiXCR, one entry per CDR3 protein. The sample contains tens of thousands of distinct CDR3 sequences, 57% of which appear only once. The sequencing sample was made of breast tumor tissue. The receptors here all came from a female donor with breast cancer. Some clones in this sample may be carry-over from other donors' samples.

The CDR3 DNA reads TGTGCCAGCAGTTCGTACCGGTCGAACACCATATATTTT. Its protein product is CASSSYRSNTIYF. The chain employs TRBV7-2 and TRBJ1-3, with D unclear. V was cut by 6 bases and J by 7 bases, with 13 bases left in between. Germline V lookup: CDR1 SGHTA, CDR2 FQGNSA. The CDR3 is made up of 13 amino acids.

This clonotype was counted at least ten times. This rearrangement joins TRBV2 to TRBJ2-5; 11 bases are a match to TRBD2. CDR1 SNHLY and CDR2 FYNNEI come from the germline V gene. The V gene end was trimmed by 1 base and the J gene end by 2 bases; junction bases not matched to a gene: 0. The CDR3 spans 15 residues. The CDR3 DNA sequence: TGTGCCAGCAGTGAAGGACTAGCGGGACAAGAGACCCAGTACTTC. Protein product: CASSEGLAGQETQYF.

This rearrangement joins TRBV29-1 to TRBJ2-1, with D hard to call. Germline V gene data show CDR1 as SQVTM and CDR2 as ANQGSEA. The CDR3 length is 11 residues. The germline V and J ends were trimmed by 7 bases and 5 bases, with 9 bases remaining between them. In nucleotides, the CDR3 is TGCAGCGCCTCACTGGACAATGAGCAGTTCTTC. This encodes CSASLDNEQFF.

The chain couples TRBV7-8 to TRBJ1-2; D remains unclear. V shed 1 base and J shed 5 bases, with 8 bases lying between them. The CDR3 has 13 residues. In germline, CDR1 is SGHVS, CDR2 FQNEAQ. The CDR3 nucleotides are TGTGCCAGCAGCTTAGGGCCCGAGTATGGCTACACCTTC. Protein: CASSLGPEYGYTF.

CDR3 nucleotides: TGTGCCAGCAGCTTCGGGGGAGGGGCTTACGAGCAGTACTTC. It codes for CASSFGGGAYEQYF. V gene TRBV7-2 combines with J gene TRBJ2-7, with TRBD2 matching 7 bases. The CDR3 spans 14 residues. Germline assignment: CDR1 SGHTA and CDR2 FQGNSA. Trimming removed 3 bases from V and 4 bases from J; junction bases left unmatched: 6.

The J gene is TRBJ2-1, the V gene TRBV12-3 or TRBV12-4; D uncertain. The CDR3 contains 16 residues. The V end lost 5 bases, the J end lost 2 bases, and 16 bases lay between the germline ends. The CDR3 region is CASSAQPAATYNEQFF. In nucleotides, the CDR3 is TGTGCCAGCAGTGCCCAACCAGCAGCGACCTACAATGAGCAGTTCTTC.

To note about this clonotype: Germline and junction disagree at one end, which may indicate a read error. V and J are TRBV6-5 and TRBJ2-5, with 10 positions matching TRBD2. The CDR3 is 14 amino acids. Looked up from germline, CDR1 is MNHEY and CDR2 is SVGAGI. The CDR3 bases are TGTGCCAGCAGTTCCCTAGCGGGAGATGAGACCCGGTACTTC. Its translation is CASSSLAGDETRYF.

This clonotype was observed at least ten times. The chain uses TRBV20-1 and TRBJ2-3, with TRBD2 identical over 10 bases. This CDR3 has 12 amino acids. CDR1 is DFQATT, CDR2 SNEGSKA, per germline (reference sequence). DNA for the CDR3: TGCGGTGGACTAGCGGGCACAGATACGCAGTATTTT. The encoded protein is CGGLAGTDTQYF.

The chain links TRBV25-1 to TRBJ1-4, with D maybe TRBD1 (5 bases). CDR3 length: 13 residues. V was trimmed by 4 bases and J by 5 bases, leaving 8 bases between them. The germline CDR1 and CDR2 sequences are MGHDK and SYGVNS. The CDR3 DNA reads TGTGCCAGCAGTGGGGGCCCCAATGAAAAACTGTTTTTT. Its protein is CASSGGPNEKLFF.

This chain links TRBV19 with TRBJ1-5; a weak D match, TRBD1 (5 bases). Deletions cut 5 bases from V and 5 bases from J, with 16 bases between. Germline CDR1 reads LNHDA; CDR2 reads SQIVND (reference sequence). The CDR3 sequence is 15 residues long. The DNA for the CDR3 is TGTGCCAGTAGTGGGTTCGGGGCAGCCCATCAGCCCCAGCATTTT. It specifies CASSGFGAAHQPQHF.

This clonotype was observed at least ten times. The CDR3 sequence is CASSEGGSRKETQYF. For the CDR3, the DNA is TGTGCCAGCAGTGAAGGGGGCTCCAGGAAAGAGACCCAGTACTTC. V and J are TRBV2 and TRBJ2-5; a weak D match, TRBD1 (5 bases). The CDR3 loop spans 15 amino acids. V lost 1 base to trimming and J lost 3 bases, with 12 bases between them. Germline lookup yields CDR1 SNHLY and CDR2 FYNNEI.

The J gene is TRBJ2-5, the V gene TRBV20-1; a weak D match, TRBD1 (5 bases). Germline V lookup: CDR1 DFQATT, CDR2 SNEGSKA (reference sequence). The ends were cut back, 2 bases at V and 7 bases at J, with 14 bases in the middle. This CDR3 region has 13 residues. CDR3 nucleotide sequence: TGCAGTGCTAGATCCACGGGTAGGGGGACCCAGTACTTC. The encoded protein is CSARSTGRGTQYF.

This clonotype was detected once. V gene TRBV7-8 combines with J gene TRBJ2-7; D is possibly TRBD1 (6 bases). Germline V lookup: CDR1 SGHVS, CDR2 FQNEAQ. CDR3 length: 13 amino acids. The V and J ends lost 4 bases and 6 bases respectively, with 13 bases between them. The CDR3 region has the DNA TGTGCCAGCAGCTGGGACACAATCGGCGAGCAGTACTTC. Translation: CASSWDTIGEQYF. The full variable domain, rest sourced from reference TRBV7-8 and TRBJ2-7, is GAGVSQSPRYKVAKRGQDVALRCDPISGHVSLFWYQQALGQGPEFLTYFQNEAQLDKSGLPSDRFFAERPEGSVSTLKIQRTQQEDSAVYLCASSWDTIGEQYFGPGTRLTVT.

This rearrangement joins TRBV7-9 to TRBJ1-4; weak D call: TRBD1 (5 bases). The CDR3 runs to 17 residues. The germline CDR1 and CDR2 sequences are SEHNR and FQNEAQ (reference sequence). With 5 bases removed from V and 8 bases from J, the gap between germline ends came to 24 bases. CDR3 in DNA: TGTGCCAGCAGCCTGGGAAAGGGGTACTCAGACGGGGAAAAACTGTTTTTT. Amino acids: CASSLGKGYSDGEKLFF.

As for this clonotype: One base away lies a much larger clone, so this may be a sequencing read error. The chain combines TRBV6-5 with TRBJ1-2; D is undetermined. This CDR3 is built from 15 residues. Germline V gives CDR1 MNHEY, CDR2 SVGAGI. Trimming shortened V by 5 bases and J by 4 bases, and 17 bases separated the two germline ends. The chain's CDR3 is CASSPVGRQTYGYTF. The CDR3, as DNA: TGTGCCAGCAGTCCCGTAGGCAGGCAAACCTATGGCTACACCTTC.

This clonotype was detected ten times or more. V usage is TRBV29-1 and J usage is TRBJ2-2; possibly TRBD2 for D (5 bases). The germline V gene encodes CDR1 SQVTM and CDR2 ANQGSEA. The CDR3 totals 14 residues. Deletions cut 4 bases from V and 3 bases from J, with 12 bases between. The CDR3 nucleotides read TGCAGCGTTGGTCCTAGCACTGACACCGGGGAGCTGTTTTTT. This sequence encodes CSVGPSTDTGELFF.

This clonotype has more than one count but fewer than ten. This chain links TRBV9 with TRBJ2-7, with TRBD2 matching 8 bases. CDR3 length equals 14 residues. V lost 4 bases to trimming and J lost 3 bases; unmatched junction nucleotides: 6. Germline V lookup: CDR1 SGDLS, CDR2 YYNGEE. CDR3 protein: CASSPGLVSYEQYF. The CDR3 DNA follows: TGTGCCAGCAGCCCGGGACTAGTCAGCTACGAGCAGTACTTC.

This clonotype showed up many times. The chain joins TRBV5-1 to TRBJ2-7; 9 nucleotides line up with TRBD1. Per germline, CDR1 SGHRS and CDR2 YFSETQ. The V segment lost 4 bases and the J segment 7 bases; nucleotides outside the gene matches: 9. The CDR3 spans 14 residues. CDR3 region: CASSPDRGFREQYF. As DNA, the CDR3 is TGCGCCAGCAGCCCGGACAGGGGTTTTAGGGAGCAGTACTTC.

This clonotype was observed many times. The gene calls are TRBV20-1 and TRBJ2-3; D remains ambiguous. The CDR3 totals 13 residues. The V end was cut by 5 bases, the J end by 2 bases, with 11 bases between. In germline, CDR1 is DFQATT, CDR2 SNEGSKA (reference sequence). Here the CDR3 DNA reads TGCAGTGCTGCTTTGGGTTCCACAGATACGCAGTATTTT. Amino acids: CSAALGSTDTQYF.

This clonotype was detected a few times. Being one base from a much bigger clone, this may be a read error. The chain joins TRBV15 to TRBJ2-5; maybe TRBD1 (6 bases). CDR1 and CDR2 from the germline V gene are LNHNV and YYDKDF (reference sequence). This CDR3 is 20 amino acids long. DNA for the CDR3: TGTGCCACCAGCAGAGATCTGAAGGGGCAGGGCGAGGGCTCCCAGGGGACCCACTACTTC. Translated, it gives CATSRDLKGQGEGSQGTHYF. Full variable domain (missing parts from reference TRBV15 and TRBJ2-5): DAMVIQNPRYQVTQFGKPVTLSCSQTLNHNVMYWYQQKSSQAPKLLFHYYDKDFNNEADTPDNFQSRRPNTSFCFLDIRSPGLGDTAMYLCATSRDLKGQGEGSQGTHYFGPGTRLLVL.

The gene calls are TRBV20-1 and TRBJ2-1; 14 bases map to TRBD2. V lost 2 bases and J lost 2; bases outside the gene matches: 2. The CDR3 contains 16 residues. CDR1 is DFQATT, CDR2 SNEGSKA, per germline (reference sequence). The CDR3 loop is CSARPGLAGAYNEQFF. Written as DNA, the CDR3 is TGCAGTGCTAGACCGGGACTAGCGGGAGCCTACAATGAGCAGTTCTTC.

The chain links TRBV7-9 to TRBJ2-7; no reliable D call. The CDR3 length is 12 residues. With 4 bases removed from V and 8 bases from J, the gap between germline ends came to 12 bases. Germline CDR1 SEHNR, CDR2 FQNEAQ (reference sequence). CDR3 sequence: CASSSEGYQQYF. As DNA, the CDR3 is TGTGCCAGCAGCTCCGAAGGGTACCAGCAGTACTTC. Combining the CDR3 with reference TRBV7-9 and TRBJ2-7 gives the whole variable domain DTGVSQNPRHKITKRGQNVTFRCDPISEHNRLYWYRQTLGQGPEFLTYFQNEAQLEKSRLLSDRFSAERPKGSFSTLEIQRTEQGDSAMYLCASSSEGYQQYFGPGTRLTVT.

The chain is built from TRBV5-1 and TRBJ2-7; D is undetermined. The CDR3 has 14 amino acids. CDR1 is SGHRS and CDR2 is YFSETQ in the germline V gene. V was shortened by 2 bases and J by 7 bases, with 16 bases between the two germline ends. CDR3 protein: CASSFSRVKAEQYF. The CDR3, as DNA: TGCGCCAGCAGCTTTTCCCGCGTAAAGGCGGAGCAGTACTTC.

The chain combines TRBV4-1 with TRBJ1-4, with 11 bases that match TRBD1. This CDR3 region has 15 residues. Germline V CDR1 and CDR2: MGHRA, YSYEKL. Germline trimming cut 1 base from V and 8 bases from J; bases unmatched to any gene: 3. CDR3 bases: TGCGCCAGCAGCCAAGCCGGGACAGGGGGAGAAAAACTGTTTTTT. It codes for CASSQAGTGGEKLFF.

This clonotype was detected only once. V is TRBV20-1 and J is TRBJ1-3, with D possibly being TRBD1 (6 bases). This CDR3 is built from 16 residues. Trimming removed 1 base at V and 2 bases at J, with 15 bases between. Per the germline V gene, CDR1 is DFQATT and CDR2 is SNEGSKA (reference sequence). For the CDR3, the DNA is TGCAGTGCTAGAGGAGTGGGTGGGGGCGCTGGAAACACCATATATTTT. Its translation is CSARGVGGGAGNTIYF.

The chain links TRBV20-1 to TRBJ2-5; 14 nucleotides match TRBD2. The DNA matches TRBJ2-7 better at its end, which makes the J call doubtful. Per the germline V gene, CDR1 is DFQATT and CDR2 is SNEGSKA (reference sequence). The CDR3 totals 14 residues. This CDR3 reads CSATTSGRAYEQYF. In nucleotides, the CDR3 is TGCAGTGCTACGACTAGCGGGAGGGCCTACGAGCAGTACTTC.

The CDR3 loop is CASRGPGYQETQYF. In DNA form, the CDR3 reads TGTGCCAGCAGAGGGCCCGGGTACCAAGAGACCCAGTACTTC. The V call is TRBV2, the J call TRBJ2-5; D not certain. V was clipped by 6 bases and J by 0 bases, with 11 bases between them. This CDR3 has 14 amino acids. Germline assignment: CDR1 SNHLY and CDR2 FYNNEI.

V is TRBV20-1 and J is TRBJ2-7; 13 nucleotides match TRBD2. V lost 0 bases and J lost 1; bases outside the gene matches: 12. The germline CDR1 and CDR2 sequences are DFQATT and SNEGSKA (reference sequence). The CDR3 extends over 19 amino acids. The CDR3 loop is CSARDVRLAGGDTSYEQYF. For the CDR3, the DNA is TGCAGTGCTAGAGATGTAAGACTAGCGGGAGGCGACACTTCCTACGAGCAGTACTTC.